Shown below are 31 T cell receptor beta chains from a single sample sequenced in a study of cytomegalovirus exposure and HLA in healthy donors. Vbeta (60) and Jbeta (13) primers were used in the PCR. TCRdb's copy holds only in-frame clones and misses some; the assay was immunoSEQ multiplex PCR. The repertoire holds approximately 97,000 clones, with roughly 80% as singletons. Source material: PBMCs. The receptors shown here come from a male donor in good health and CMV-seropositive.

J is TRBJ2-7 and V is TRBV5-6; D unresolved. CDR1 and CDR2 (germline): SGHDT, YYEEEE. This CDR3 spans 11 amino acids. Deletions cut 5 bases from V and 0 bases from J, with 3 bases between. The chain's CDR3 is CASSNSYEQYF. The DNA for the CDR3 is TGTGCCAGCAGTAACTCCTACGAGCAGTACTTC.

The CDR3 DNA reads as TGTGCCAGCAGGGGGACTAGTTCCGAGCAGTACTTC. This translates into CASRGTSSEQYF. The chain recombines TRBV6-1 with TRBJ2-7, with 8 bases identical to TRBD2. The J segment lost 6 bases and the V segment lost 6 bases, leaving 4 bases of the junction unmatched. The CDR3 runs 12 residues. Germline lookup yields CDR1 MNHNS and CDR2 SASEGT.

This rearrangement joins TRBV6-6 to TRBJ2-1; weak D call: TRBD2 (5 bases). There are 15 residues in the CDR3. Trimming pared 6 bases from V and 8 bases from J, leaving 20 bases between. Germline V gene data show CDR1 as MNHNY and CDR2 as SVGAGI (reference sequence). In DNA, the CDR3 is TGTGCCAGCAGAGACGACGGACGGGGTCGGGATGAGCAGTTCTTC. Amino acid sequence: CASRDDGRGRDEQFF.

The chain carries TRBV28 and TRBJ2-5, with D perhaps matching TRBD2 (6 bases). The CDR3 is made up of 13 amino acids. The germline CDR1 and CDR2 sequences are MDHEN and SYDVKM. V was pared by 7 bases and J by 7 bases, with 16 bases between. The CDR3 sequence: CASKYGGEGTQYF. DNA of the CDR3: TGTGCCAGCAAGTACGGCGGGGAAGGGACCCAGTACTTC. Full variable domain (missing parts from reference TRBV28 and TRBJ2-5): DVKVTQSSRYLVKRTGEKVFLECVQDMDHENMFWYRQDPGLGLRLIYFSYDVKMKEKGDIPEGYSVSREKKERFSLILESASTNQTSMYLCASKYGGEGTQYFGPGTRLLVL.

The chain uses TRBV11-2 and TRBJ1-2, with D tentatively TRBD1 (5 bases). CDR3 length: 13 amino acids. V lost 1 base to trimming and J lost 8 bases, with 11 bases between them. Germline CDR1 is SGHAT and CDR2 is FQNNGV. CDR3 bases: TGTGCCAGCAGCTTAGTTCGGGGGGTCGGCTACACCTTC. Translating gives CASSLVRGVGYTF.

The chain carries TRBV7-2 and TRBJ2-4, with D possibly matching TRBD2 (5 bases). The CDR3 has 14 residues. Per the germline V gene, CDR1 is SGHTA and CDR2 is FQGNSA. V was cut by 3 bases and J by 5 bases, with 11 bases left in between. The chain's CDR3 is CASSFTSGENIQYF. DNA of the CDR3: TGTGCCAGCAGCTTCACCAGCGGTGAAAACATTCAGTACTTC.

This clone was counted a few times. The genes are TRBV4-1 and TRBJ2-1; D is perhaps TRBD1 (5 bases). V lost 3 bases to trimming and J lost 8 bases, with 17 bases between them. This CDR3 has 15 amino acids. Germline V gives CDR1 MGHRA, CDR2 YSYEKL. In DNA, the CDR3 is TGCGCCAGCAGCCAGGGCCACCTCGAAGGGGATGAGCAGTTCTTC. Protein product: CASSQGHLEGDEQFF.

The rearrangement links TRBV19 to TRBJ1-1, with 7 bases lining up with TRBD1. Per germline, CDR1 LNHDA and CDR2 SQIVND (reference sequence). The CDR3 is made up of 14 amino acids. With 6 bases clipped from V and 0 bases from J, the junction kept 4 bases outside the gene matches. The DNA of the CDR3 is TGTGCCAGTAGGGACAGGCCCCTGAACACTGAAGCTTTCTTT. Amino acid sequence: CASRDRPLNTEAFF. Filled out from reference TRBV19 and TRBJ1-1, the complete variable domain reads DGGITQSPKYLFRKEGQNVTLSCEQNLNHDAMYWYRQDPGQGLRLIYYSQIVNDFQKGDIAEGYSVSREKKESFPLTVTSAQKNPTAFYLCASRDRPLNTEAFFGQGTRLTVV.

V gene TRBV27 combines with J gene TRBJ2-6; D unresolved. Germline lookup yields CDR1 MNHEY and CDR2 SMNVEV (reference sequence). Trimming took 3 bases from V and 0 from J, leaving 12 bases between them. The CDR3 covers 17 residues. CDR3 nucleotides: TGTGCCAGCAGTTTTACCGCATCGAGCTCTGGGGCCAACGTCCTGACTTTC. Encoded protein: CASSFTASSSGANVLTF.

V usage is TRBV28 and J usage is TRBJ2-7, with D possibly being TRBD1 (5 bases). This CDR3 spans 16 amino acids. The germline V gene encodes CDR1 MDHEN and CDR2 SYDVKM. The V end lost 6 bases, the J end lost 0 bases, and 18 bases lay between the germline ends. DNA of the CDR3: TGTGCCAGCAGCCCCTCGCCCGACAGTTTCTCCTACGAGCAGTACTTC. Protein sequence: CASSPSPDSFSYEQYF.

The CDR3 region has the DNA TGTGCCAGCGGCGGGGGTTTGATTCAGCCCCAGCATTTT. Its protein product is CASGGGLIQPQHF. V usage is TRBV2 and J usage is TRBJ1-5, with a tentative D call TRBD1 (5 bases). The CDR3 is made up of 13 amino acids. Trimming removed 8 bases from V and 6 bases from J, with 14 bases in between. CDR1 is SNHLY and CDR2 is FYNNEI in the germline V gene.

This clone was seen once. For the CDR3, the DNA is TGTGCCAGCAGCGTACCTCAGGGTTCCAAAAACATTCAGTACTTC. This translates into CASSVPQGSKNIQYF. The V call is TRBV9, the J call TRBJ2-4; tentatively, D is TRBD1 (5 bases). The germline gives CDR1 SGDLS, CDR2 YYNGEE. The germline V and J ends were trimmed by 1 base and 2 bases, with 10 bases remaining between them. CDR3 length equals 15 residues.

The CDR3 DNA reads as TGTGCCATGGGGCCTAGGTCCTACGAGCAGTACTTC. Translating gives CAMGPRSYEQYF. The chain uses TRBV10-3 and TRBJ2-7, with D possibly TRBD1 on 5 matching bases. CDR1 and CDR2 from the germline V gene are ENHRY and SYGVKD. Between the trimmed V and J ends, which lost 9 bases and 1 base, there was a span of 10 bases. CDR3 length: 12 residues.

The rearrangement joins TRBV7-2 to TRBJ2-7; possible D gene TRBD2, 5 bases. The CDR3 has 18 amino acids. Germline V gene sequence: CDR1 SGHTA, CDR2 FQGNSA. The V gene lost 1 base and the J gene lost 5 bases, with 24 bases spanning the gap. The CDR3 nucleotides are TGTGCCAGCAGCTTAGGGCCCTGGAAGTCGAATAGCGTAAACGAGCAGTACTTC. Translated: CASSLGPWKSNSVNEQYF.

The V call is TRBV28, the J call TRBJ2-3; weak D call: TRBD1 (5 bases). Per the germline V gene, CDR1 is MDHEN and CDR2 is SYDVKM. This CDR3 is 17 amino acids long. Trimming pared 5 bases from V and 5 bases from J, leaving 23 bases between. CDR3 nucleotide sequence: TGTGCCAGCAGTCCGGCTCTAGGCCAGCAGGGCGGAGATACGCAGTATTTT. It encodes CASSPALGQQGGDTQYF.

The chain is built from TRBV7-2 and TRBJ2-7; the match to TRBD1 covers 8 bases. CDR3 length: 16 residues. The V gene end was trimmed by 5 bases and the J gene end by 4 bases; junction bases not matched to a gene: 13. The germline V gene has CDR1 SGHTA and CDR2 FQGNSA. The CDR3 spells CASSDRGTGPRYEQYF. CDR3 sequence (DNA): TGTGCCAGCAGCGACAGGGGTACCGGGCCCAGATACGAGCAGTACTTC.

The chain links TRBV15 to TRBJ2-3; a weak D match, TRBD2 (6 bases). The germline V gene has CDR1 LNHNV and CDR2 YYDKDF (reference sequence). V was pared by 8 bases and J by 5 bases, with 14 bases between. The CDR3 sequence is 13 residues long. CDR3 residues: CATRSSGEDTQYF. DNA for the CDR3: TGTGCCACCCGGTCTTCGGGGGAAGATACGCAGTATTTT. Variable domain in full (rest from reference TRBV15 and TRBJ2-3): DAMVIQNPRYQVTQFGKPVTLSCSQTLNHNVMYWYQQKSSQAPKLLFHYYDKDFNNEADTPDNFQSRRPNTSFCFLDIRSPGLGDTAMYLCATRSSGEDTQYFGPGTRLTVL.

The J gene is TRBJ1-6, the V gene TRBV4-3; no clear D. The CDR3 covers 15 residues. Germline V lookup: CDR1 LGHNA, CDR2 YSLEER. V shed 4 bases and J shed 7 bases, with 14 bases lying between them. The CDR3 sequence is CASSRSAGRNSPLHF. The DNA for the CDR3 is TGCGCCAGCAGCCGCTCTGCCGGCAGGAATTCACCCCTCCACTTT.

This chain connects TRBV6-1 to TRBJ1-2, with D possibly matching TRBD1 (5 bases). With 6 bases removed from V and 2 bases from J, the gap between germline ends came to 10 bases. The CDR3 contains 13 residues. Germline V gene data show CDR1 as MNHNS and CDR2 as SASEGT. The CDR3 DNA reads as TGTGCCAGCAGAATACAGGAGAACTATGGCTACACCTTC. Protein sequence: CASRIQENYGYTF.

The genes are TRBV7-2 and TRBJ2-3; D ambiguous. CDR3 length: 14 residues. CDR1 is SGHTA and CDR2 is FQGNSA in the germline V gene. Trimming stripped 5 bases from V and 8 bases from J, with 17 bases between. In nucleotides, the CDR3 is TGTGCCAGCAGCACTTACGACTCGTTGAGTACGCAGTATTTT. This sequence encodes CASSTYDSLSTQYF. Filled out from reference TRBV7-2 and TRBJ2-3, the complete variable domain reads GAGVSQSPSNKVTEKGKDVELRCDPISGHTALYWYRQSLGQGLEFLIYFQGNSAPDKSGLPSDRFSAERTGGSVSTLTIQRTQQEDSAVYLCASSTYDSLSTQYFGPGTRLTVL.

The chain uses TRBV19 and TRBJ2-6; D gene unclear. The ends were cut back, 1 base at V and 1 base at J, with 8 bases in the middle. Looked up from germline, CDR1 is LNHDA and CDR2 is SQIVND (reference sequence). This CDR3 comprises 16 residues. The CDR3 nucleotides read TGTGCCAGTAGTATAGCGGGTCTTTCTGGGGCCAACGTCCTGACTTTC. Protein product: CASSIAGLSGANVLTF.

This clone was seen once. This chain connects TRBV14 to TRBJ1-1; TRBD1 matches at 10 bases. The CDR3 covers 16 residues. Germline values: CDR1 SGHDN, CDR2 FVKESK. With V trimmed by 4 bases and J by 0 bases, 5 bases remained unmatched. CDR3 coding DNA: TGTGCCAGCAGCCGAGGGGGACAGGGGATGAACACTGAAGCTTTCTTT. It codes for CASSRGGQGMNTEAFF.

The J gene is TRBJ2-5, the V gene TRBV19; TRBD2 matches at 11 bases. This CDR3 comprises 17 residues. Germline V gene sequence: CDR1 LNHDA, CDR2 SQIVND (reference sequence). Germline trimming cut 1 base from V and 0 bases from J; bases unmatched to any gene: 4. In DNA form, the CDR3 reads TGTGCCAGTAGTATAGGACTAGCGGGACCGGACCAAGAGACCCAGTACTTC. This codes for CASSIGLAGPDQETQYF. The full variable domain, rest sourced from reference TRBV19 and TRBJ2-5, is DGGITQSPKYLFRKEGQNVTLSCEQNLNHDAMYWYRQDPGQGLRLIYYSQIVNDFQKGDIAEGYSVSREKKESFPLTVTSAQKNPTAFYLCASSIGLAGPDQETQYFGPGTRLLVL.

This clone was observed a few times. The chain uses TRBV2 and TRBJ2-5, with 10 bases identical to TRBD2. CDR1 is SNHLY, CDR2 FYNNEI, per germline. The CDR3 totals 16 residues. Trimming cost V 0 bases and J 5 bases; bases outside gene matches: 6. DNA of the CDR3: TGTGCCAGCAGTGAAGCCCCAGCGGGAGGGGGGGAGACCCAGTACTTC. Its protein product is CASSEAPAGGGETQYF.

The chain joins TRBV5-6 to TRBJ2-7; D is unresolved. Germline V lookup: CDR1 SGHDT, CDR2 YYEEEE. There are 13 residues in the CDR3. The V and J ends lost 6 bases and 2 bases respectively, with 12 bases between them. CDR3 residues: CASKTPGAYEQYF. The CDR3, as DNA: TGTGCCAGCAAGACGCCAGGTGCCTACGAGCAGTACTTC. Using reference TRBV5-6 and TRBJ2-7 for the parts outside the CDR3, the full variable domain is DAGVTQSPTHLIKTRGQQVTLRCSPKSGHDTVSWYQQALGQGPQFIFQYYEEEERQRGNFPDRFSGHQFPNYSSELNVNALLLGDSALYLCASKTPGAYEQYFGPGTRLTVT.

The chain couples TRBV19 to TRBJ1-6; D is possibly TRBD1 (6 bases). Deletions cut 3 bases from V and 5 bases from J, with 11 bases between. The CDR3 is made up of 15 amino acids. Germline CDR1 reads LNHDA; CDR2 reads SQIVND (reference sequence). The CDR3 loop reads CASSMARGDNSPLHF. DNA of the CDR3: TGTGCCAGTAGTATGGCCAGGGGAGATAATTCACCCCTCCACTTT.

This chain connects TRBV5-6 to TRBJ2-5; 9 bases match TRBD1. CDR1 and CDR2 from the germline V gene are SGHDT and YYEEEE. This CDR3 has 13 residues. V shed 4 bases, J shed 5 bases, and the junction held 3 bases outside the gene matches. The CDR3 DNA follows: TGTGCCAGCAGCGTCGGACAGGGGGAGACCCAGTACTTC. It translates to CASSVGQGETQYF.

The chain couples TRBV7-3 to TRBJ1-1; tentatively, D is TRBD1 (5 bases). CDR3 length equals 14 residues. Trimming shortened V by 5 bases and J by 3 bases, and 13 bases separated the two germline ends. Germline assignment: CDR1 SGHTA and CDR2 FQGTGA. CDR3 in amino acids: CASSRGRGDTEAFF. The CDR3 nucleotides read TGTGCCAGCAGCCGGGGCCGGGGGGACACTGAAGCTTTCTTT.

With regard to this clone: One end of the junction varies from germline; a read error may be responsible. J is TRBJ2-3 and V is TRBV7-7, with a weak D call TRBD1 (6 bases). This CDR3 spans 15 amino acids. Germline V gene sequence: CDR1 SSHAT, CDR2 FNYEAQ (reference sequence). The CDR3 DNA reads as TGTGCTAGCAGCCCTCAGACAGGAGGCACAGATACGCAGTATTTT. This codes for CASSPQTGGTDTQYF.

The gene calls are TRBV5-5 and TRBJ2-3, with D tentatively TRBD2 (6 bases). Looked up from germline, CDR1 is SGHKS and CDR2 is YYEKEE (reference sequence). The length of the CDR3 is 14 residues. Between the trimmed V and J ends, which lost 6 bases and 3 bases, there was a span of 14 bases. CDR3 coding DNA: TGTGCCAGCACCCCCGGGGCGGGAACAGATACGCAGTATTTT. Amino acid sequence: CASTPGAGTDTQYF.

V is TRBV21-1 and J is TRBJ1-3; the table names TRBD1, a call not compared with the DNA. TRBV21-1 corresponds to a pseudogene. The CDR3 covers 14 residues. Written as DNA, the CDR3 is TGTGCCAGCAGCAGGGGCAGGGGTAGAAACACCATATATTTT. The encoded protein is CASSRGRGRNTIYF.